Below, 7 T cell receptor beta chains from the same sample are listed, as sequenced in a study of blood T cell repertoires in COVID-19. Repertoires were generated with immunoSEQ multiplex PCR, while TCRdb's copy carries only in-frame clones and drops some. The table lists under 200,000 clones, approximately 90% of them singletons, with less than 8.5% in the top ten. Sequencing was performed on PBMCs or T cells enriched from blood (not recorded which). The receptors stem from a woman in her forties or fifties who had recovered from COVID-19.

This clone was counted once. The chain uses TRBV5-5 and TRBJ1-4, with D unresolved. Per the germline V gene, CDR1 is SGHKS and CDR2 is YYEKEE (reference sequence). Trimming left V 0 bases short and J 8 bases short, with 14 bases between. The CDR3 extends over 15 amino acids. The CDR3 protein is CASSLGKMGPEKLFF. Here the CDR3 DNA reads TGTGCCAGCAGCTTGGGTAAGATGGGCCCGGAAAAACTGTTTTTT.

The chain couples TRBV2 to TRBJ1-5, with no clear D. CDR1 is SNHLY and CDR2 is FYNNEI in the germline V gene. Trimming stripped 6 bases from V and 5 bases from J, with 17 bases between. The CDR3 runs 15 residues. Here the CDR3 DNA reads TGTGCCAGCAGACGAGGACTACAGCAAGATCAGCCCCAGCATTTT. It is translated as CASRRGLQQDQPQHF.

The chain uses TRBV9 and TRBJ1-5; D may be TRBD1 (5 bases). The V and J ends lost 0 bases and 2 bases respectively, with 9 bases between them. Germline CDR1 and CDR2: SGDLS and YYNGEE. The CDR3 extends over 15 amino acids. CDR3 sequence (DNA): TGTGCCAGCAGCGTAGGGATAGGGGGCAATCAGCCCCAGCATTTT. Translated, it gives CASSVGIGGNQPQHF.

The chain carries TRBV27 and TRBJ1-2, with D uncertain. Germline CDR1 reads MNHEY; CDR2 reads SMNVEV (reference sequence). Trimming pared 4 bases from V and 0 bases from J, leaving 3 bases between. CDR3 length: 12 residues. The CDR3 DNA follows: TGTGCCAGCAGTTCCTCTAACTATGGCTACACCTTC. This codes for CASSSSNYGYTF.

Remarks on this clone: Other DNA sequences in the sample encode the same CDR3. This chain connects TRBV5-1 to TRBJ1-1; TRBD1 matches at 11 bases. V dropped 7 bases and J dropped 4; count of bases not matched to a gene: 9. Germline CDR1 SGHRS, CDR2 YFSETQ. The CDR3 is 15 residues long. The chain's CDR3 is CASRDRGSSGTEAFF. Written as DNA, the CDR3 is TGCGCCAGCCGGGACAGGGGGTCGTCGGGCACTGAAGCTTTCTTT.

The chain employs TRBV7-9 and TRBJ2-1; D might be TRBD2 (5 bases). The CDR3 contains 19 residues. Trimming took off 2 bases at V and 0 bases at J, with 20 bases between the two ends. Germline V gives CDR1 SEHNR, CDR2 FQNEAQ (reference sequence). The CDR3 is CASSLPFTRAMSSYNEQFF. The CDR3 DNA sequence: TGTGCCAGCAGCTTACCTTTCACTAGGGCGATGAGCTCCTACAATGAGCAGTTCTTC.

This sequence joins TRBV19 and TRBJ1-3, with TRBD1 matching over 9 bases. Germline CDR1 and CDR2: LNHDA and SQIVND (reference sequence). J lost 4 bases, V lost 4 bases, and 2 bases had no gene match. This CDR3 has 14 residues. The CDR3 DNA reads TGTGCCAGTAGTAGGACAGGGGAAGGAAACACCATATATTTT. It specifies CASSRTGEGNTIYF.